One sample yielded the 25 T cell receptor beta chains listed below, sequenced in a study of T cell changes during pregnancy in multiple sclerosis. Clones were read by immunoSEQ multiplex PCR, and TCRdb kept only the in-frame ones, dropping some. Of 50,000 to 80,000 clones listed, roughly 92% are singletons. The sample here was peripheral blood, taken in the second trimester of pregnancy. These receptors were collected from a female donor with multiple sclerosis, enrolled in a pregnancy study.

Notes on this clone: Other DNA sequences in the same sample also yield this CDR3. The chain employs TRBV5-1 and TRBJ2-3, with D maybe TRBD1 (5 bases). This CDR3 spans 14 amino acids. V shed 2 bases and J shed 3 bases, with 10 bases lying between them. From germline, CDR1 is SGHRS and CDR2 YFSETQ. The DNA for the CDR3 is TGCGCCAGCAGCTTTGGGCAGGGTACAGATACGCAGTATTTT. Protein product: CASSFGQGTDTQYF.

The J gene is TRBJ1-1, the V gene TRBV29-1, with 8 bases that match TRBD1. CDR1 and CDR2 (germline): SQVTM, ANQGSEA. The V gene end was trimmed by 3 bases and the J gene end by 1 base; junction bases not matched to a gene: 1. This CDR3 is built from 13 residues. CDR3 region: CSVDGQGNTEAFF. The CDR3 DNA is TGCAGCGTTGATGGACAGGGGAACACTGAAGCTTTCTTT.

V and J are TRBV10-3 and TRBJ1-3; 11 bases map to TRBD1. The J segment lost 4 bases and the V segment lost 3 bases, leaving 5 bases of the junction unmatched. Germline CDR1 reads ENHRY; CDR2 reads SYGVKD. There are 16 residues in the CDR3. The CDR3 coding sequence is TGTGCCATCAGTGACCCGGACAGGGGGCGAGGAAACACCATATATTTT. Translation gives CAISDPDRGRGNTIYF.

V and J are TRBV5-6 and TRBJ2-1, with 7 positions matching TRBD1. Trimming at V came to 0 bases and at J to 4 bases, leaving 1 base not matched to a gene. Germline V CDR1 and CDR2: SGHDT, YYEEEE. CDR3 length: 14 residues. DNA for the CDR3: TGTGCCAGCAGCTTGGGGACAGGTTACAATGAGCAGTTCTTC. Its translation: CASSLGTGYNEQFF.

This chain uses TRBV28 with TRBJ2-1; the match to TRBD2 covers 7 bases. V gave up 3 bases and J gave up 2 bases; unmatched junction bases: 7. This CDR3 is built from 16 residues. Germline V gives CDR1 MDHEN, CDR2 SYDVKM. Written as DNA, the CDR3 is TGTGCCAGCAGTTTCCTTCTAGCGGAAGCCTACAATGAGCAGTTCTTC. Residues: CASSFLLAEAYNEQFF.

CDR3 DNA sequence: TGTGCCAGCAGTTCCCCGGACAGGGTAAACTCCTACGAGCAGTACTTC. Amino acid sequence: CASSSPDRVNSYEQYF. The genes are TRBV27 and TRBJ2-5, with 8 nucleotides matching TRBD1. The better agreement between TRBJ2-7 and the DNA end casts doubt on the J call. The CDR3 is 16 amino acids. Per germline, CDR1 MNHEY and CDR2 SMNVEV (reference sequence).

V gene TRBV4-1 combines with J gene TRBJ2-5; TRBD2 agrees at 10 bases. This CDR3 region has 15 residues. Looked up from germline, CDR1 is MGHRA and CDR2 is YSYEKL. V was pared by 5 bases and J by 7 bases, with 10 bases of the junction left unmatched. Written as DNA, the CDR3 is TGCGCCAGCAGCTTGCGACTAGCGGGTACTTTGACCCAGTACTTC. Protein sequence: CASSLRLAGTLTQYF.

CDR3 amino acids: CASSFWAGGEAFF. The CDR3 nucleotides read TGTGCCAGCAGTTTTTGGGCAGGGGGCGAAGCTTTCTTT. This chain links TRBV25-1 with TRBJ1-1; 8 nucleotides align to TRBD1. Germline lookup yields CDR1 MGHDK and CDR2 SYGVNS. The V segment lost 5 bases and the J segment 8 bases; nucleotides outside the gene matches: 7. The CDR3 runs 13 residues.

The V gene is TRBV11-2, the J gene TRBJ1-2, with 10 bases matching TRBD1. This CDR3 is built from 15 residues. V lost 5 bases to trimming and J lost 5 bases; unmatched junction nucleotides: 8. Germline CDR1 SGHAT, CDR2 FQNNGV. In nucleotides, the CDR3 is TGTGCCAGCAGCCCGATGACAGGGGGCTGGTATGGCTACACCTTC. Translation: CASSPMTGGWYGYTF.

The chain uses TRBV27 and TRBJ2-1, with 9 bases matching TRBD2. V gave up 0 bases and J gave up 8 bases; unmatched junction bases: 14. The CDR3 length is 18 residues. In germline, CDR1 is MNHEY, CDR2 SMNVEV (reference sequence). Here the CDR3 DNA reads TGTGCCAGCAGTTTATCGGTTTTGGCGGGAGGGCCTTTGGATGAGCAGTTCTTC. Translating gives CASSLSVLAGGPLDEQFF.

The chain is built from TRBV18 and TRBJ2-5; 15 bases agree with TRBD2. With V trimmed by 5 bases and J by 0 bases, 7 bases remained unmatched. This CDR3 is 18 amino acids long. Germline values: CDR1 KGHSH, CDR2 LQKENI. The CDR3 loop reads CASSKGLAGGPDQETQYF. For the CDR3, the DNA is TGTGCCAGCTCAAAAGGACTAGCGGGAGGGCCGGACCAAGAGACCCAGTACTTC.

This clone was seen a few times. The chain carries TRBV18 and TRBJ1-1; possible D gene TRBD1, 6 bases. The ends were cut back, 3 bases at V and 8 bases at J, with 22 bases in the middle. Germline loops: CDR1 KGHSH, CDR2 LQKENI. This CDR3 spans 16 amino acids. The CDR3 coding sequence is TGTGCCAGCTCACCGACCCGTGGGGGGGGCATGGGGGAAGCTTTCTTT. Translating it yields CASSPTRGGGMGEAFF.

V and J are TRBV12-5 and TRBJ2-1, with 12 nucleotides matching TRBD2. Germline trimming cut 1 base from V and 2 bases from J; bases unmatched to any gene: 3. The CDR3 consists of 17 residues. Per germline, CDR1 LGHNT and CDR2 FRNRAP. The DNA for the CDR3 is TGTGCTAGTGGTTTGGGCCTAGCGGGAGGGACCTACAATGAGCAGTTCTTC. This sequence encodes CASGLGLAGGTYNEQFF.

The chain carries TRBV5-1 and TRBJ1-2, with D maybe TRBD1 (5 bases). Trimming left V 7 bases short and J 1 base short, with 11 bases between. The CDR3 is 13 residues long. Germline V CDR1 and CDR2: SGHRS, YFSETQ. CDR3 sequence (DNA): TGCGCCAGCCGAAGGGGCGATAACTATGGCTACACCTTC. This sequence encodes CASRRGDNYGYTF. Complete variable domain (other parts from reference TRBV5-1 and TRBJ1-2): KAGVTQTPRYLIKTRGQQVTLSCSPISGHRSVSWYQQTPGQGLQFLFEYFSETQRNKGNFPGRFSGRQFSNSRSEMNVSTLELGDSALYLCASRRGDNYGYTFGSGTRLTVV.

The chain couples TRBV7-2 to TRBJ2-7, with 9 bases matching TRBD2. The CDR3 contains 15 residues. Trimming cost V 6 bases and J 4 bases; bases outside gene matches: 10. The germline CDR1 and CDR2 sequences are SGHTA and FQGNSA. This CDR3 is CASRSPGREGYEQYF. In DNA, the CDR3 is TGTGCCAGCAGGAGCCCCGGGCGGGAGGGGTACGAGCAGTACTTC.

This clone was detected only a few times. The chain carries TRBV27 and TRBJ1-2, with D uncertain. This CDR3 spans 16 amino acids. The V and J ends lost 4 bases and 2 bases respectively, with 17 bases between them. Germline CDR1 MNHEY, CDR2 SMNVEV (reference sequence). CDR3 residues: CASSSNDKKQNYGYTF. The CDR3 DNA reads as TGTGCCAGCAGTTCCAACGACAAGAAACAGAACTATGGCTACACCTTC.

The chain couples TRBV19 to TRBJ2-1, with 10 positions matching TRBD1. Germline V CDR1 and CDR2: LNHDA, SQIVND (reference sequence). J was trimmed by 3 bases and V by 4 bases; bases with no gene match: 15. The CDR3 consists of 19 residues. In nucleotides, the CDR3 is TGTGCCAGTAGTAGAAAGACAGGGGGCCCCTTTAAGGTCTACAATGAGCAGTTCTTC. Translating it yields CASSRKTGGPFKVYNEQFF.

Concerning this clone: A read error may produce the germline difference seen at one junction end. J is TRBJ2-7 and V is TRBV20-1; D unresolved. The length of the CDR3 is 11 residues. Germline CDR1 DFQATT, CDR2 SNEGSKA (reference sequence). The CDR3 loop is CSAMGSNEQYF. In DNA form, the CDR3 reads TGCAGTGCTATGGGCTCCAACGAGCAGTACTTC.

The rearrangement links TRBV4-1 to TRBJ1-4, with D perhaps matching TRBD1 (6 bases). The germline V gene has CDR1 MGHRA and CDR2 YSYEKL. The V end was cut by 0 bases, the J end by 10 bases, with 15 bases between. CDR3 length: 15 amino acids. CDR3 loop: CASSQEAGELGKLFF. The CDR3 DNA sequence: TGCGCCAGCAGCCAAGAAGCAGGGGAATTGGGAAAACTGTTTTTT.

The chain carries TRBV11-2 and TRBJ1-2; 8 bases align to TRBD1. With 3 bases clipped from V and 6 bases from J, the junction kept 6 bases outside the gene matches. This CDR3 spans 14 amino acids. Germline V lookup: CDR1 SGHAT, CDR2 FQNNGV. CDR3 protein: CASSFEDRVDGYTF. DNA for the CDR3: TGTGCCAGCAGCTTTGAGGACAGGGTGGATGGCTACACCTTC. Supplemented by reference TRBV11-2 and TRBJ1-2, the full variable domain reads EAGVAQSPRYKIIEKRQSVAFWCNPISGHATLYWYQQILGQGPKLLIQFQNNGVVDDSQLPKDRFSAERLKGVDSTLKIQPAKLEDSAVYLCASSFEDRVDGYTFGSGTRLTVV.

This chain links TRBV4-1 with TRBJ2-7, with a weak D call TRBD2 (6 bases). The CDR3 contains 15 residues. In germline, CDR1 is MGHRA, CDR2 YSYEKL. With 6 bases removed from V and 3 bases from J, the gap between germline ends came to 18 bases. Written as DNA, the CDR3 is TGCGCCAGCAGTCTCGTGGAGGGGAAGAACTACGAGCAGTACTTC. Encoded protein: CASSLVEGKNYEQYF.

The chain combines TRBV10-3 with TRBJ2-2; 13 nucleotides agree with TRBD2. Losses at the gene ends were 4 bases for V and 6 bases for J; bases not matched to a gene: 5. The germline gives CDR1 ENHRY, CDR2 SYGVKD. This CDR3 region has 16 residues. The DNA for the CDR3 is TGTGCCATCAGTGGAGGTACTAGCGGGAGGGCCGGGGAGCTGTTTTTT. It is translated as CAISGGTSGRAGELFF.

This clone was counted between two and nine times. The V gene is TRBV11-1, the J gene TRBJ2-1; no definite D call. V was trimmed by 3 bases and J by 8 bases, leaving 5 bases between them. The CDR3 sequence is 11 residues long. Germline CDR1 reads SGHAT; CDR2 reads FQDESV (reference sequence). CDR3 DNA sequence: TGTGCCAGCAGCTTCGAGTATGAGCAGTTCTTC. Its protein is CASSFEYEQFF.

This rearrangement joins TRBV6-6 to TRBJ2-5; D possibly corresponds to TRBD1 (6 bases). V lost 6 bases to trimming and J lost 2 bases, with 19 bases between them. Germline V lookup: CDR1 MNHNY, CDR2 SVGAGI (reference sequence). The CDR3 totals 16 residues. The CDR3 sequence is CASRRNPGQQQETQYF. The DNA for the CDR3 is TGTGCCAGCAGGAGAAATCCGGGACAACAACAAGAGACCCAGTACTTC.

The chain uses TRBV10-3 and TRBJ1-5; TRBD1 agrees at 10 bases. The germline gives CDR1 ENHRY, CDR2 SYGVKD. The J segment lost 4 bases and the V segment lost 5 bases, leaving 8 bases of the junction unmatched. The CDR3 runs 16 residues. DNA for the CDR3: TGTGCCATCAGTCCTAGTCCGGGACAGGGGAATCAGCCCCAGCATTTT. It yields the protein CAISPSPGQGNQPQHF.